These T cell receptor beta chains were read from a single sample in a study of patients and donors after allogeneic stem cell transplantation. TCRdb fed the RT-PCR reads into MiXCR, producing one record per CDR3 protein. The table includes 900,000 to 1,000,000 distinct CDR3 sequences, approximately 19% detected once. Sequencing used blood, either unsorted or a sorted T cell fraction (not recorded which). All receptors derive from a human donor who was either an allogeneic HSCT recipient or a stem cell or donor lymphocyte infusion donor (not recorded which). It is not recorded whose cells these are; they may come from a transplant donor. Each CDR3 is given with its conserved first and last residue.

CDR3aa: CASSHPGTGALGQYF
v_gene: TRBV4-1

CDR3aa: CASSPRQGRTGELFF
v_gene: TRBV18

CDR3aa: CASSQDRDSGTYNEQFF
v_gene: TRBV14

CDR3aa: CASSVDGSGPGGNTIYF
v_gene: TRBV9

CDR3aa: CSAIAGGPYNEQFF
v_gene: TRBV20-1

CDR3aa: CASSQELAGSFEQYF
v_gene: TRBV4-3

CDR3aa: CAISDPTIGLQSDTQYF
v_gene: TRBV10-3

CDR3aa: CASRSYAGDYGYTF
v_gene: TRBV5-5

CDR3aa: CASSVGTGFYNEQFF
v_gene: TRBV25-1

CDR3aa: CATAMDRQETQYF
v_gene: TRBV28

CDR3aa: CAISQGGSQETQYF
v_gene: TRBV10-3

CDR3aa: CASTRTGDPSSYEQYF
v_gene: TRBV6-1

CDR3aa: CASSWGTGTVYGTDTQYF
v_gene: TRBV11-1

CDR3aa: CSVLLYDRQETQYF
v_gene: TRBV29-1

CDR3aa: CASSLNPVGGRSNIQYF
v_gene: TRBV5-6

CDR3aa: CASSQGPRGQLRTDTQYF
v_gene: TRBV14

CDR3aa: CASSVDRVRGTEAFF
v_gene: TRBV2

CDR3aa: CASSYSRDSPTETFF
v_gene: TRBV6-5

CDR3aa: CASSFATGISYEQYF
v_gene: TRBV5-1

CDR3aa: CASSQGGDLTDTQYF
v_gene: TRBV4-1

CDR3aa: CASRPLRRGPDTQYF
v_gene: TRBV9

CDR3aa: CAITSRAAEEAFF
v_gene: TRBV10-3

CDR3aa: CASSLGGAQQPQHF
v_gene: TRBV27

CDR3aa: CASSQDFSGGSANDYGYTF
v_gene: TRBV4-3

CDR3aa: CASSFPGLAGTDTQYF
v_gene: TRBV7-8

CDR3aa: CASSVEGDSSRHF
v_gene: TRBV9

CDR3aa: CASSIRQYSPLHF
v_gene: TRBV12-3/TRBV12-4

CDR3aa: CASSTGTNYGYTF
v_gene: TRBV7-9

CDR3aa: CASRLTGGGNTEAFF
v_gene: TRBV5-1

CDR3aa: CASSFAEGLNNQPQHF
v_gene: TRBV12-3/TRBV12-4

CDR3aa: CAWSVLRGDTQYF
v_gene: TRBV30

CDR3aa: CASSQDDYSYEQYF
v_gene: TRBV3-1

CDR3aa: CASSQERAGGPKSYEQYF
v_gene: TRBV4-2

CDR3aa: CASKGVAGPINEQFF
v_gene: TRBV2

CDR3aa: CSALPGQGFSYNSPLHF
v_gene: TRBV29-1

CDR3aa: CASSLPDSEKRQETQYF
v_gene: TRBV5-6

CDR3aa: CASMLARGPYEQYF
v_gene: TRBV11-1

CDR3aa: CASSLAGTSGDTQYF
v_gene: TRBV12-3/TRBV12-4

CDR3aa: CASSESRPGGNTIYF
v_gene: TRBV6-1

CDR3aa: CSAFQGQANYGYTF
v_gene: TRBV20-1

CDR3aa: CASSQDPGARNYGYTF
v_gene: TRBV4-2

CDR3aa: CASSSHGIFSQYF
v_gene: TRBV28

CDR3aa: CAWTDGGSRNEQFF
v_gene: TRBV30

CDR3aa: CSARVLAGRDTQYF
v_gene: TRBV20-1

CDR3aa: CSANLPGIAGGIETQYF
v_gene: TRBV29-1

CDR3aa: CASSHPLTYEQYF
v_gene: TRBV4-2

CDR3aa: CASSPLSGSGTHEQFF
v_gene: TRBV11-2

CDR3aa: CASSHTRGTANTGELFF
v_gene: TRBV4-2

CDR3aa: CASSVGLGAANTGELFF
v_gene: TRBV9

CDR3aa: CASSVLAGRGEQFF
v_gene: TRBV2

CDR3aa: CSARDPGRTNEKLFF
v_gene: TRBV20-1

CDR3aa: CSASTSRQETQYF
v_gene: TRBV20-1

CDR3aa: CATDRDVRQETQYF
v_gene: TRBV6-2/TRBV6-3

CDR3aa: CASSPTGRKNTEAFF
v_gene: TRBV14

CDR3aa: CASSIEDTTTNEKLFF
v_gene: TRBV19

CDR3aa: CSGRYNTEAFF
v_gene: TRBV20-1

CDR3aa: CASSPPLDRVVWETQYF
v_gene: TRBV18

CDR3aa: CAISGQSPGETQYF
v_gene: TRBV10-3

CDR3aa: CSARETSRTAYNEQFF
v_gene: TRBV20-1

CDR3aa: CASGGAWDRGGNEQFF
v_gene: TRBV2